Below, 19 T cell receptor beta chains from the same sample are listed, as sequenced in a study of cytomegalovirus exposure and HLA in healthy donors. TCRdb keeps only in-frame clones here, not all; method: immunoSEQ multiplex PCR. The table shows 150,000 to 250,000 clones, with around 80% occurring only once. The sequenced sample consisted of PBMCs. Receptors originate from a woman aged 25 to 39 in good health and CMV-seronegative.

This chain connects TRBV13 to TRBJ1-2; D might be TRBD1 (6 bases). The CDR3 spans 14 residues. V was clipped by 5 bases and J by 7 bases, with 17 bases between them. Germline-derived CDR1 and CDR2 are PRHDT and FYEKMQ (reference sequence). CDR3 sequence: CASSALIRGSGYTF. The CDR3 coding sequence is TGTGCCAGCAGCGCGCTAATCAGGGGAAGTGGCTACACCTTC.

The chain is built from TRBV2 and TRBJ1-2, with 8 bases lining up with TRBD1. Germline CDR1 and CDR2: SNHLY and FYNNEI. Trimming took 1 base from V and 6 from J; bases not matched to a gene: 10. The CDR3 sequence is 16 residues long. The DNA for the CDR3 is TGTGCCAGCAGTGAAGGGGCAGGGGGCGCTAGGGATGGCTACACCTTC. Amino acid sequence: CASSEGAGGARDGYTF.

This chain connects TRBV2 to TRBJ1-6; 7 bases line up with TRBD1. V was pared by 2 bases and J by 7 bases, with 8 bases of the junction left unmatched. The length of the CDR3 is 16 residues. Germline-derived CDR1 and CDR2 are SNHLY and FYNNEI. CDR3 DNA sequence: TGTGCCAGCAGTGAACTAGGCGGGACAGCCAATTCACCCCTCCACTTT. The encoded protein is CASSELGGTANSPLHF.

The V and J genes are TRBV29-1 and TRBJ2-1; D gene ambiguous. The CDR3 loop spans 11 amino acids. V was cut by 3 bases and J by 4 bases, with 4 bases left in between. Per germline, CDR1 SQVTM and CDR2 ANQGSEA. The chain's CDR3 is CSVETYNEQFF. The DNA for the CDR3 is TGCAGCGTTGAGACTTACAATGAGCAGTTCTTC.

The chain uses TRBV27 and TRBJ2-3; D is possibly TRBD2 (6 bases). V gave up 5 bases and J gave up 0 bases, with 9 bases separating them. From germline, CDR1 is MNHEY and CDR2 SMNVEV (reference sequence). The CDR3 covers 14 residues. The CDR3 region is CASSTGTSTDTQYF. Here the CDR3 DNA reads TGTGCCAGCAGTACCGGGACTAGCACAGATACGCAGTATTTT.

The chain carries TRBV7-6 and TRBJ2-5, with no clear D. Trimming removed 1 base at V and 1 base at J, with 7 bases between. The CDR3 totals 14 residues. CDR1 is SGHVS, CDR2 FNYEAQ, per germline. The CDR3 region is CASSLGATQETQYF. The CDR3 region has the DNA TGTGCCAGCAGCTTAGGGGCTACCCAAGAGACCCAGTACTTC.

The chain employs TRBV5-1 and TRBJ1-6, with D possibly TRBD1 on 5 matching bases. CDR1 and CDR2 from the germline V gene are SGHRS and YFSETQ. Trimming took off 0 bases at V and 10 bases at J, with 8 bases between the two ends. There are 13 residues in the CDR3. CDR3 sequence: CASSLEGISPLHF. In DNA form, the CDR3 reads TGCGCCAGCAGCTTGGAGGGGATCTCACCCCTCCACTTT.

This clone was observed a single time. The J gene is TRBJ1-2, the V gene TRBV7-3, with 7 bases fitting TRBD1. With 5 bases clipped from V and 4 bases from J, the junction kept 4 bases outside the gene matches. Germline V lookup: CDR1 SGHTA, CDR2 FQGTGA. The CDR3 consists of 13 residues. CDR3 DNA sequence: TGTGCCAGCAGCCCGACAGGGAGCTATGGCTACACCTTC. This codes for CASSPTGSYGYTF.

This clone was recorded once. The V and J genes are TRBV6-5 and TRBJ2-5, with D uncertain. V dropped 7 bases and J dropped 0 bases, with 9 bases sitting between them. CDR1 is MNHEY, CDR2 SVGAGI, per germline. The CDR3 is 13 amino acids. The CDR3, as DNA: TGTGCCAGCAACTTCGCGTACCAAGAGACCCAGTACTTC. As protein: CASNFAYQETQYF.

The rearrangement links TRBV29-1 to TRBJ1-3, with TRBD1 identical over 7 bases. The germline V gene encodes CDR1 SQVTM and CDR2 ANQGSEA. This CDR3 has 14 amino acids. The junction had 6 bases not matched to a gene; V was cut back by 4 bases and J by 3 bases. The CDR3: CSVGYRGNGNTIYF. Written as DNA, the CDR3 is TGCAGCGTTGGGTACAGGGGTAATGGAAACACCATATATTTT.

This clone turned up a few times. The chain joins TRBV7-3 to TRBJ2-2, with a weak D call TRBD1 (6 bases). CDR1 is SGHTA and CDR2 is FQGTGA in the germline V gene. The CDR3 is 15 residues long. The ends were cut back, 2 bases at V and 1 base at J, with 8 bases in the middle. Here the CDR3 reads CASSLSGQNTGELFF. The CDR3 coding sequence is TGTGCCAGCAGCTTATCGGGACAGAACACCGGGGAGCTGTTTTTT.

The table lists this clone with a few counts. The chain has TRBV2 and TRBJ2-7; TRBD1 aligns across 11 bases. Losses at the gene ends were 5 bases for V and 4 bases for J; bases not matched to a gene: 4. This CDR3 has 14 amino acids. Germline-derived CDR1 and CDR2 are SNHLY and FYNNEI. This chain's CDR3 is CASSRDRGLYEQYF. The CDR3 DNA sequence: TGTGCCAGCAGTCGGGACAGGGGGTTATACGAGCAGTACTTC.

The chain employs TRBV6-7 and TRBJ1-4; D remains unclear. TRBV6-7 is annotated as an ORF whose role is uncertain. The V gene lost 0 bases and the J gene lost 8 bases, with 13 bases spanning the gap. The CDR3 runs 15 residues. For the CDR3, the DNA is TGTGCCAGCAGTTACTCGATACGGGAAATAGAAAAACTGTTTTTT. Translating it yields CASSYSIREIEKLFF.

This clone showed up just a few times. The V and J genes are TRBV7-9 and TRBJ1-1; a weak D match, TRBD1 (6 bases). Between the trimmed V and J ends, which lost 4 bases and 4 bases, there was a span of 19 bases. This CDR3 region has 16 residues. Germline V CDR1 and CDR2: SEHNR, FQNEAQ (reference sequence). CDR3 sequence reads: CASSSTSWGLGTEAFF. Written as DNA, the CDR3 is TGTGCCAGCAGCTCCACCTCTTGGGGGCTGGGCACTGAAGCTTTCTTT.

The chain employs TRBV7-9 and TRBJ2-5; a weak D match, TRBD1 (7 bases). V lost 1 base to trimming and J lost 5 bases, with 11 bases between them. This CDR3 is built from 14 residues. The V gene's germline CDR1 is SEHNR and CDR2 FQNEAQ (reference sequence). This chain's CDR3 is CASSLVQGRETQYF. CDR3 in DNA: TGTGCCAGCAGCTTAGTACAGGGGAGGGAGACCCAGTACTTC.

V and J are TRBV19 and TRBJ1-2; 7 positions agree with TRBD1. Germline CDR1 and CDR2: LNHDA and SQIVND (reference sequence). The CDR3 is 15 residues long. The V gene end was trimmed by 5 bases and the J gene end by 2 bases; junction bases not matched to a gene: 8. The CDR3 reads CASSLYTGQNYGYTF. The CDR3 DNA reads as TGTGCCAGTAGTCTTTATACGGGACAGAACTATGGCTACACCTTC.

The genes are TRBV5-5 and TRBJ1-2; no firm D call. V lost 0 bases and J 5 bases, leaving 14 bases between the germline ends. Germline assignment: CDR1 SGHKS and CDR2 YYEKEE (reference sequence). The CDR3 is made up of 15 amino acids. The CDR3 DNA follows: TGTGCCAGCAGCTTGGCTGGCAGAGCGGATTATGGCTACACCTTC. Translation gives CASSLAGRADYGYTF.

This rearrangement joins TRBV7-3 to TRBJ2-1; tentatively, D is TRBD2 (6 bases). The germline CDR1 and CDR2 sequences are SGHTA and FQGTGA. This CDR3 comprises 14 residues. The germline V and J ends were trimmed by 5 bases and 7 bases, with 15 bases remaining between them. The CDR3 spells CASSPDAGINEQFF. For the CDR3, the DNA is TGTGCCAGCAGCCCCGATGCGGGGATAAATGAGCAGTTCTTC.

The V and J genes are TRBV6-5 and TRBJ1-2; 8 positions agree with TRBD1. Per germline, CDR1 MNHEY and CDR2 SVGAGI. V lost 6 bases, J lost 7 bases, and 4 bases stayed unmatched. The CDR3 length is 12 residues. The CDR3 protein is CASSKGQGGYTF. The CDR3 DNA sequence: TGTGCCAGCAGCAAAGGACAGGGTGGCTACACCTTC.